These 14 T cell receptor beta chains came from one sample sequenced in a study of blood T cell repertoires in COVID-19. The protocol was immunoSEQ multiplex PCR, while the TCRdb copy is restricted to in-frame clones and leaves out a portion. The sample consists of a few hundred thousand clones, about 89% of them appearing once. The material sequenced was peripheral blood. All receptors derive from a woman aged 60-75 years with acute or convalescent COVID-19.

CDR3 sequence (DNA): TGTGCCAGCAGCTTGGCCGGGCCCTCCAGGGACGAGCAGTACTTC. Protein sequence: CASSLAGPSRDEQYF. The V call is TRBV5-4, the J call TRBJ2-7, with D possibly TRBD1 on 5 matching bases. Trimming shortened V by 0 bases and J by 5 bases, and 15 bases separated the two germline ends. This CDR3 is built from 15 residues. The germline V gene has CDR1 SGHNT and CDR2 YYREEE (reference sequence).

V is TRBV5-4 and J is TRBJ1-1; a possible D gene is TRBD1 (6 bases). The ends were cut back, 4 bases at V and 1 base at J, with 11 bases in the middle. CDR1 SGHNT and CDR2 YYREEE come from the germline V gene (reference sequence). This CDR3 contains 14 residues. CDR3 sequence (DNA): TGTGCCAGCAGCACAGGGACGAAGAACACTGAAGCTTTCTTT. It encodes CASSTGTKNTEAFF. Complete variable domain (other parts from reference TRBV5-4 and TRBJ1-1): ETGVTQSPTHLIKTRGQQVTLRCSSQSGHNTVSWYQQALGQGPQFIFQYYREEENGRGNFPPRFSGLQFPNYSSELNVNALELDDSALYLCASSTGTKNTEAFFGQGTRLTVV.

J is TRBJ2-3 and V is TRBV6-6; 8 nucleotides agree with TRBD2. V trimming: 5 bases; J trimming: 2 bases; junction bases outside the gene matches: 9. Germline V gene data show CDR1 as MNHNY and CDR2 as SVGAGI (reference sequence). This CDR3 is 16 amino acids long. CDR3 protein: CASSGELAANTDTQYF. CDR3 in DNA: TGTGCCAGCAGTGGGGAACTAGCGGCAAACACAGATACGCAGTATTTT.

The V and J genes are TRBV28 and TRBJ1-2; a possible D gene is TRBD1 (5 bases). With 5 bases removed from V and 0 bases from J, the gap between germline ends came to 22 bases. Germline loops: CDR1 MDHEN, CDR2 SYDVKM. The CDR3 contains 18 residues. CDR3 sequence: CASSPREEKGIPNYGYTF. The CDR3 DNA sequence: TGTGCCAGCAGTCCCCGTGAAGAGAAGGGGATCCCTAACTATGGCTACACCTTC.

CDR3 nucleotide sequence: TGTGCCAGCAGCTTAGACAGGAACACTGAAGCTTTCTTT. Amino acids: CASSLDRNTEAFF. The rearrangement links TRBV7-6 to TRBJ1-1; D uncertain. CDR1 is SGHVS, CDR2 FNYEAQ, per germline. V was trimmed by 1 base and J by 1 base, leaving 4 bases between them. This CDR3 spans 13 amino acids. Based on the CDR3 plus reference TRBV7-6 and TRBJ1-1, the full variable domain is GAGVSQSPRYKVTKRGQDVALRCDPISGHVSLYWYRQALGQGPEFLTYFNYEAQQDKSGLPNDRFSAERPEGSISTLTIQRTEQRDSAMYRCASSLDRNTEAFFGQGTRLTVV.

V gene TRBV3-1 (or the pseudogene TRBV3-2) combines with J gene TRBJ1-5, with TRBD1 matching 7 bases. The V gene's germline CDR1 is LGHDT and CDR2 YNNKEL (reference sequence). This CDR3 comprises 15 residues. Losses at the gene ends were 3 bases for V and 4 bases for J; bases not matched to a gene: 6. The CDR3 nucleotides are TGTGCCAGCAGCCAGGGGACAGCTTTTAATCAGCCCCAGCATTTT. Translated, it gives CASSQGTAFNQPQHF.

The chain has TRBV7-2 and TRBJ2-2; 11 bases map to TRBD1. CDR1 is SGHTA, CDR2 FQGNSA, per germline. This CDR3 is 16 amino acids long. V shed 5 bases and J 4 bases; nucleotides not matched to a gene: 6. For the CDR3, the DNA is TGTGCCAGCAGCAAGACCGGGACAGGGGGCACCGGGGAGCTGTTTTTT. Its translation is CASSKTGTGGTGELFF.

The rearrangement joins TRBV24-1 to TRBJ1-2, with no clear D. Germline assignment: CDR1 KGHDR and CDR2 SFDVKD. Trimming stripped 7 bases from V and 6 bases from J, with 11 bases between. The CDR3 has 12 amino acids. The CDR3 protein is CATSAPENGYTF. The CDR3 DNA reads TGTGCCACCAGCGCACCCGAGAATGGCTACACCTTC.

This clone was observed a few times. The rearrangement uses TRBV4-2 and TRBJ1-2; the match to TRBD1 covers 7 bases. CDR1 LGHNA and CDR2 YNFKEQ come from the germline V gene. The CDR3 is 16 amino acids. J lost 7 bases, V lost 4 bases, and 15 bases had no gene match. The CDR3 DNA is TGTGCCAGCAGCCCCCTCGTGGACAGGCGGCCGCCTGGCTACACCTTC. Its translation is CASSPLVDRRPPGYTF.

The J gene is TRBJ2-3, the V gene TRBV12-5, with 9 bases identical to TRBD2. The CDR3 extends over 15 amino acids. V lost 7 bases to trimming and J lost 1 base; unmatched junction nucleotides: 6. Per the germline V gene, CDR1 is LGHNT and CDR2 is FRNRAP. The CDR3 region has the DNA TGTGCTAGTGACTTAGCGGGAGTTGGCACAGATACGCAGTATTTT. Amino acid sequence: CASDLAGVGTDTQYF. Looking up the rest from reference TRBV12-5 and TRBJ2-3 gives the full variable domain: DARVTQTPRHKVTEMGQEVTMRCQPILGHNTVFWYRQTMMQGLELLAYFRNRAPLDDSGMPKDRFSAEMPDATLATLKIQPSEPRDSAVYFCASDLAGVGTDTQYFGPGTRLTVL.

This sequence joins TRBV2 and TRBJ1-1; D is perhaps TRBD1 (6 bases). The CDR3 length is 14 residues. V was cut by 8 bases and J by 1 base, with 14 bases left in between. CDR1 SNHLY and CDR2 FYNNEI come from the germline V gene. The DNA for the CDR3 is TGTGCCAGCCTTCAGGGGCGGCAGAACACTGAAGCTTTCTTT. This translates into CASLQGRQNTEAFF.

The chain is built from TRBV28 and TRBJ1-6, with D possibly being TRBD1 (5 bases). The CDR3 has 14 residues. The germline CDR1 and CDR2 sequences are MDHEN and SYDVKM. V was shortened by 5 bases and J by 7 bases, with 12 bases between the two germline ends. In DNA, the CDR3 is TGTGCCAGCAGTCCCCCAGGGCGCAATTCACCCCTCCACTTT. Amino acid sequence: CASSPPGRNSPLHF.

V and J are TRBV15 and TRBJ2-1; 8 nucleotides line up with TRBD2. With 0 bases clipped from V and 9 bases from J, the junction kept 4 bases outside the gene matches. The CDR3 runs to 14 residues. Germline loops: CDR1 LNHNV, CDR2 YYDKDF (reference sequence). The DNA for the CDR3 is TGTGCCACCAGCAGAGAAGCGGGAGCGGGTGAGCAGTTCTTC. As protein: CATSREAGAGEQFF.

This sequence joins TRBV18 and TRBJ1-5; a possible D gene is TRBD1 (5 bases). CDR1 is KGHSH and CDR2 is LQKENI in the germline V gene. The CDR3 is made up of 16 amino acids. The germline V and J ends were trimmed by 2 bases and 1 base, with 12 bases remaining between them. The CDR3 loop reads CASSPGLQESNQPQHF. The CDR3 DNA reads TGTGCCAGCTCACCAGGCTTACAGGAGAGCAATCAGCCCCAGCATTTT. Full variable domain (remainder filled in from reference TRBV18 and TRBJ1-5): NAGVMQNPRHLVRRRGQEARLRCSPMKGHSHVYWYRQLPEEGLKFMVYLQKENIIDESGMPKERFSAEFPKEGPSILRIQQVVRGDSAAYFCASSPGLQESNQPQHFGDGTRLSIL.